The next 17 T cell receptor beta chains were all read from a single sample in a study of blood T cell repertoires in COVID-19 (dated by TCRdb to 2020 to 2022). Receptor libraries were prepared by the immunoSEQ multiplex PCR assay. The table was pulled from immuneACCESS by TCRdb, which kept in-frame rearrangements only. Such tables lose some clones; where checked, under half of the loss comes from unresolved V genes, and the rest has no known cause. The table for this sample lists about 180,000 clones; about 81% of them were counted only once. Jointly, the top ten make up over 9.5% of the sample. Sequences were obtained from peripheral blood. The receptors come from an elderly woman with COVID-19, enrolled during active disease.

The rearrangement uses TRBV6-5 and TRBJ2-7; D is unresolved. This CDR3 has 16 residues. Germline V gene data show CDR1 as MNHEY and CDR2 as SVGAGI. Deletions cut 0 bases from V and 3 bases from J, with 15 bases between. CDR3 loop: CASSYSNGRPNYEQYF. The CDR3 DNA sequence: TGTGCCAGCAGTTACTCGAACGGCAGGCCGAACTACGAGCAGTACTTC.

This CDR3 is CAISEQVGGTYEQYF. The CDR3 DNA reads as TGTGCCATCAGTGAGCAGGTCGGGGGAACCTACGAGCAGTACTTC. The chain has TRBV10-3 and TRBJ2-7, with D maybe TRBD2 (6 bases). V was cut by 2 bases and J by 2 bases, with 13 bases left in between. The CDR3 covers 15 residues. Germline CDR1 ENHRY, CDR2 SYGVKD.

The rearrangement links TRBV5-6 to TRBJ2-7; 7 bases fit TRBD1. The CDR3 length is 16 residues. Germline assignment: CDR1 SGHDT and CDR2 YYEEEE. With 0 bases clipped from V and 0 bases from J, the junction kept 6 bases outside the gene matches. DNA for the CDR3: TGTGCCAGCAGCTTGGGATTAAACAGGGGCTCCTACGAGCAGTACTTC. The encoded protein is CASSLGLNRGSYEQYF.

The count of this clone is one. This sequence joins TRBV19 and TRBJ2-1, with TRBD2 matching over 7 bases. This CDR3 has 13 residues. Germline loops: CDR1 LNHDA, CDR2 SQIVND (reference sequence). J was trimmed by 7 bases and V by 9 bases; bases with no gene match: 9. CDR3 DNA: TGTGCCAGCTCCGAGGGAGGGTGGAATGAGCAGTTCTTC. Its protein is CASSEGGWNEQFF.

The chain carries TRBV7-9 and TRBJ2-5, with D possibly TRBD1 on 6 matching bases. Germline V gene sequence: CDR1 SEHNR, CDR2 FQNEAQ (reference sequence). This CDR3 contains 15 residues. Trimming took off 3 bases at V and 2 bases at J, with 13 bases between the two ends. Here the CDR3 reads CASSFYGGAQETQYF. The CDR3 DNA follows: TGTGCCAGCAGCTTTTATGGGGGCGCTCAAGAGACCCAGTACTTC.

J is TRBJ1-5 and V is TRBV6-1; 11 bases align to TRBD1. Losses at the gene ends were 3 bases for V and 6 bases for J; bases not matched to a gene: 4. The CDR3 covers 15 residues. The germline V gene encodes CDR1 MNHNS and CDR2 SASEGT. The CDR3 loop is CASSEWDRGSQPQHF. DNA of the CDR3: TGTGCCAGCAGTGAGTGGGACAGGGGGAGTCAGCCCCAGCATTTT.

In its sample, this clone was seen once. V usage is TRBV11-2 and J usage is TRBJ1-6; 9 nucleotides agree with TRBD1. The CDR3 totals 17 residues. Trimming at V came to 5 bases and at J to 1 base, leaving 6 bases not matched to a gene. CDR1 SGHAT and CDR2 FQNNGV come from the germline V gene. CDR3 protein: CASSHGQGRSYNSPLHF. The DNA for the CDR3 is TGTGCCAGCAGCCACGGACAGGGGCGATCCTATAATTCACCCCTCCACTTT. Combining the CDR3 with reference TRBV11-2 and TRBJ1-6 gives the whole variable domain EAGVAQSPRYKIIEKRQSVAFWCNPISGHATLYWYQQILGQGPKLLIQFQNNGVVDDSQLPKDRFSAERLKGVDSTLKIQPAKLEDSAVYLCASSHGQGRSYNSPLHFGNGTRLTVT.

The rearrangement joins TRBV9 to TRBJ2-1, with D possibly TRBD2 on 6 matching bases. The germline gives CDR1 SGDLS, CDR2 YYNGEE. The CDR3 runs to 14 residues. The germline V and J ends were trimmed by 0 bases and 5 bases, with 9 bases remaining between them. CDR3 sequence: CASSVVSSDNEQFF. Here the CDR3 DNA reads TGTGCCAGCAGCGTAGTGTCTAGCGACAATGAGCAGTTCTTC.

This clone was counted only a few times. The CDR3 DNA reads as TGCGCCAGCAGCCAAGGATACAGGGCTTCTAATGAAAAACTGTTTTTT. It codes for CASSQGYRASNEKLFF. This chain links TRBV4-1 with TRBJ1-4, with D maybe TRBD1 (6 bases). CDR1 MGHRA and CDR2 YSYEKL come from the germline V gene. V shed 1 base and J shed 3 bases, with 12 bases lying between them. The CDR3 has 16 amino acids.

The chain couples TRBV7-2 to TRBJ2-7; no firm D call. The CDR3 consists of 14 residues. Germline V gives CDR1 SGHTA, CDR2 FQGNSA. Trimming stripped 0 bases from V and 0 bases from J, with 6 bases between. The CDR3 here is CASSLAHASYEQYF. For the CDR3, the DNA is TGTGCCAGCAGCTTAGCACACGCCTCCTACGAGCAGTACTTC.

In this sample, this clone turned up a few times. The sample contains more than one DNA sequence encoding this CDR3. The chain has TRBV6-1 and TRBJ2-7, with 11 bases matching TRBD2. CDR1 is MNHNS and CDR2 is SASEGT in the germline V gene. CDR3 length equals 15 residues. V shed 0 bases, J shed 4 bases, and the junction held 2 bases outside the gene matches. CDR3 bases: TGTGCCAGCAGTGAAGCGGGGACTAGCGGTTACGAGCAGTACTTC. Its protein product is CASSEAGTSGYEQYF.

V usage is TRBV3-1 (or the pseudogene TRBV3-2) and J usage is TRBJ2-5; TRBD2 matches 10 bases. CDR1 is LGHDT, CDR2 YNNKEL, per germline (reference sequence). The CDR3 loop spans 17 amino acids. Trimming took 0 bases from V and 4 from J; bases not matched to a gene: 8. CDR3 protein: CASSQDFLAGAGETQYF. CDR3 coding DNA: TGTGCCAGCAGCCAAGATTTCCTAGCGGGAGCAGGAGAGACCCAGTACTTC.

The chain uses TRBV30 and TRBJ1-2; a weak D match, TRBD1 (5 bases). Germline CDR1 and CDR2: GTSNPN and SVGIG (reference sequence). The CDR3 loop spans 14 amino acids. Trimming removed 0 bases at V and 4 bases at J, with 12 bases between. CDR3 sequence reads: CAWSVYGGIYGYTF. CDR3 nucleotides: TGTGCCTGGAGTGTATACGGGGGAATCTATGGCTACACCTTC.

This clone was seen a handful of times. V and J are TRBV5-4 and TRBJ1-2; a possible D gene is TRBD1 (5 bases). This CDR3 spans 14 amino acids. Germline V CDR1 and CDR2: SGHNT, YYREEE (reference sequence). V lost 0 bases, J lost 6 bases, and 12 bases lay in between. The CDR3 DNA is TGTGCCAGCAGCTTGGGAGGGACTCCGCATGGCTACACCTTC. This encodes CASSLGGTPHGYTF. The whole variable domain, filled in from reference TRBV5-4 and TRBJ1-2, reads ETGVTQSPTHLIKTRGQQVTLRCSSQSGHNTVSWYQQALGQGPQFIFQYYREEENGRGNFPPRFSGLQFPNYSSELNVNALELDDSALYLCASSLGGTPHGYTFGSGTRLTVV.

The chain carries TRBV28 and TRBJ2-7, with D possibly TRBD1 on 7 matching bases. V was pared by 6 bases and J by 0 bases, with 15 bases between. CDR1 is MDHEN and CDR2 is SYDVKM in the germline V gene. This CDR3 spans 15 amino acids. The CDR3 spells CASSPGGFTSYEQYF. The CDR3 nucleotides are TGTGCCAGCAGCCCAGGGGGGTTTACCTCCTACGAGCAGTACTTC.

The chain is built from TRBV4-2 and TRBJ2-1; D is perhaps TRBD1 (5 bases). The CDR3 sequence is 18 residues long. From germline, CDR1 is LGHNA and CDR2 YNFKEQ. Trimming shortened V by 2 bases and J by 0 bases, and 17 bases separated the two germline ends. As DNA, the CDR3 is TGTGCCAGCAGCCAAAATGCAGAGACAGTCCCCTCCTACAATGAGCAGTTCTTC. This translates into CASSQNAETVPSYNEQFF.

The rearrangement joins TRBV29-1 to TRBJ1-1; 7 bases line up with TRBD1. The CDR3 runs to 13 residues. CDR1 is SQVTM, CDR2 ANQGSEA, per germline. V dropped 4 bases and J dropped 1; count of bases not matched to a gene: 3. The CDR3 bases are TGCAGCGTTGTGAGGGGGCGGAACACTGAAGCTTTCTTT. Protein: CSVVRGRNTEAFF.